There are a few counts of the clone carrying this T cell receptor beta chain. What it recognizes is unknown. The data stem from a study of blood T cells in healthy people across ages. Primers used in a second PCR of about 6 to 12 cycles were a sample-barcoded 5' primer and a J-beta primer mix. TCRdb reprocessed the 5' RACE reads with MiXCR, giving one entry per CDR3 protein. This sample carries roughly 700,000 distinct CDR3 sequences, roughly 49% of them seen once, and the ten largest clones take around a third. V shed 5 bases and J shed 5 bases, with 12 bases lying between them. CDR1 is SGDLS and CDR2 is YYNGEE in the germline V gene. CDR3 length: 13 residues. For every donor, a draw yielded roughly 9.3 milliliters of peripheral blood. At least 7 million PBMCs were isolated per sample. The study, taken as a whole, reports: Fewer expanded clones and more diversity marked long-lived versus aged donors.

This clonotype originated in a woman in her sixties in good health. The sample comprised blood. The chain has TRBV9 and TRBJ2-3; TRBD2 might be the D (5 bases). CDR3 region: CASSSEAVDTQYF. CDR3 in DNA: TGTGCCAGCAGTAGCGAGGCGGTAGATACGCAGTATTTT.